A selection of T cell receptor beta chains follows, all from one sample in a study of blood T cell repertoires in COVID-19. Libraries were prepared by immunoSEQ multiplex PCR; TCRdb keeps only in-frame clonotypes and omits some of them. The sample has about 74,000 clones; approximately 85% are singletons. Sequenced input: peripheral blood. The receptors were sampled from a man between 70 and 80 years old with acute or convalescent COVID-19. Each CDR3 is given with its conserved first and last residue. A D gene is named only where the DNA matches it firmly. Size is stated for part of the rows, as once, few or many counts, or as a class when the clone is expanded.

>TRBD2|TRBJ2-5|-|TRBV24-1
TGTGCCACCAGTGACGGGACTAGCGTAGAAGAGACCCAGTACTTC
CATSDGTSVEETQYF
>TRBD2|TRBJ2-3|-|TRBV13
TGTGCCAGCAGTCGAAGGACAAGGACTAGCGGGAGCACAGATACGCAGTATTTT
CASSRRTRTSGSTDTQYF
>-|TRBJ1-1|once|TRBV9
TGTGCCAGCAGCGTAGGGGCAGGGAGGGACACTGAAGCTTTCTTT
CASSVGAGRDTEAFF
>-|TRBJ1-5|few|TRBV28
TGTGCCAGCAGTCCCCCGACAGGACCCCAGCCCCAGCATTTT
CASSPPTGPQPQHF
>-|TRBJ2-7|-|TRBV27
TGTGCCAGCAGACCGGGACATCTCTACGAGCAGTACTTC
CASRPGHLYEQYF
>-|TRBJ1-2|once|TRBV3-1/TRBV3-2
TGTGCCAGCAGGGACGGGAATAACTATGGCTACACCTTC
CASRDGNNYGYTF
>-|TRBJ2-3|-|TRBV7-3
TGTGCCAGCAGCCCAGGCGGGTCAGATACGCAGTATTTT
CASSPGGSDTQYF
>-|TRBJ1-4|-|TRBV29-1
TGCAGCGTTGGCGGAACAGGGCGGGAAAAACTGTTTTTT
CSVGGTGREKLFF
>TRBD1|TRBJ1-1|-|TRBV5-1
TGCGCCAGCAGCTTGGGACAGGGGAAGAACACTGAAGCTTTCTTT
CASSLGQGKNTEAFF
>-|TRBJ2-1|-|TRBV4-3
TGCGCCAGCAGCCAAGGGGTGGGAGGTGAGCAGTTCTTC
CASSQGVGGEQFF
>TRBD1|TRBJ1-1|-|TRBV7-9
TGTGCCAGCAGCTTATCGGACAGGGGGAACACTGAAGCTTTCTTT
CASSLSDRGNTEAFF
>-|TRBJ1-1|-|TRBV7-8
TGTGCCAGCAGCTTACGCGTCGGGGTAGGCACTGAAGCTTTCTTT
CASSLRVGVGTEAFF
>-|TRBJ1-2|once|TRBV19
TGTGCCAGTAGTATAGGTGGCATGGGCTACACCTTC
CASSIGGMGYTF
>TRBD1|TRBJ2-7|-|TRBV7-8
TGTGCCAGCAGCTTAGCCGACAGGGGGAGCTCCTACGAGCAGTACTTC
CASSLADRGSSYEQYF
>-|TRBJ1-1|-|TRBV30
TGTGCCTGGAGTAGAACAGGGAGAGGGAACACTGAAGCTTTCTTT
CAWSRTGRGNTEAFF
>TRBD2|TRBJ2-1|-|TRBV19
TGTGCCAGTAGTGCCTTCCCCGGGACTAGTCATGAGCAGTTCTTC
CASSAFPGTSHEQFF
>TRBD1|TRBJ2-7|-|TRBV18
TGTGCCAGCTCACCCGACAGGGTCTCCTACGAGCAGTACTTC
CASSPDRVSYEQYF
>-|TRBJ1-1|once|TRBV5-1
TGCGCCAGCAGCTCAGGGAGGGGAGGCACTGAAGCTTTCTTT
CASSSGRGGTEAFF
>TRBD1|TRBJ2-7|-|TRBV5-1
TGCGCCAGCAGCTTGGGGGGGACAGGGGACTACGAGCAGTACTTC
CASSLGGTGDYEQYF
>TRBD1|TRBJ2-7|-|TRBV19
TGTGCCAGCCACCCGACAGGGACCTACGAGCAGTACTTC
CASHPTGTYEQYF
>-|TRBJ2-5|-|TRBV6-4
TGTGCCAGCAGTCCTAATGAGCAAGAGACCCAGTACTTC
CASSPNEQETQYF
>TRBD1|TRBJ1-5|-|TRBV7-2
TGTGCCAGCAGCTGGACAGGGGACGTCAATCAGCCCCAGCATTTT
CASSWTGDVNQPQHF
>-|TRBJ1-4|-|TRBV7-8
TGTGCCAGCAGCTTAGACGTGGGGCTCCCGTATGAAAAACTGTTTTTT
CASSLDVGLPYEKLFF
>TRBD1|TRBJ2-7|-|TRBV5-4
TGTGCCAGCAGCTTGGAAGGGGACAGGGGAGGTTACGAGCAGTACTTC
CASSLEGDRGGYEQYF
>TRBD2|TRBJ2-1|-|TRBV19
TGTGCCAGTAGTCGAACCGGGACTAGCGACTACAATGAGCAGTTCTTC
CASSRTGTSDYNEQFF
>TRBD1|TRBJ1-1|-|TRBV28
TGTGCCAGCAGTACGCCATACAGGGGGCAAAAGGGCACTGAAGCTTTCTTT
CASSTPYRGQKGTEAFF
>TRBD2|TRBJ2-2|-|TRBV5-1
TGCGCCAGCAGCGGACTAGCGGCGAACACCGGGGAGCTGTTTTTT
CASSGLAANTGELFF
>-|TRBJ1-6|-|TRBV9
TGTGCCAGCAGCGTAGCTGCGACAGGTCTTAATTCACCCCTCCACTTT
CASSVAATGLNSPLHF
>TRBD1|TRBJ2-2|-|TRBV7-2
TGTGCCAGCAGCTTAGCCAGGGGGCCCACCGGGGAGCTGTTTTTT
CASSLARGPTGELFF
>TRBD1|TRBJ1-1|few|TRBV5-1
TGCGCCAGCAGCTACGGACAGGGGTGGACTGAAGCTTTCTTT
CASSYGQGWTEAFF
>TRBD1|TRBJ1-3|-|TRBV6-6
TGTGCCAGCAGTTCGTCGACAGGGGTTGGAAACACCATATATTTT
CASSSSTGVGNTIYF
>-|TRBJ2-1|-|TRBV7-8
TGTGCCAGCAGCTTAGGCGGGTTCTCCGTCAATGAGCAGTTCTTC
CASSLGGFSVNEQFF
>TRBD1|TRBJ2-1|-|TRBV11-2
TGTGCCAGCAGCTTAGAGGGACAGTTACGGTACAATGAGCAGTTCTTC
CASSLEGQLRYNEQFF
>-|TRBJ1-1|-|TRBV27
TGTGCCAGCAGTTTAGAGCGGCCCACCCTCACTGAAGCTTTCTTT
CASSLERPTLTEAFF
>-|TRBJ2-5|-|TRBV6-5
TGTGCCAGCTTTAATCCAGGGTTGAGGACCCAGTACTTC
CASFNPGLRTQYF
>TRBD2|TRBJ2-5|-|TRBV18
TGTGCCAGCTCACCATTTCTAGCGGGAGGTGAAGAGACCCAGTACTTC
CASSPFLAGGEETQYF
>-|TRBJ1-1|-|TRBV5-1
TGCGCCAGCAGCTTGGAGGGAGGGATGAACACTGAAGCTTTCTTT
CASSLEGGMNTEAFF
>-|TRBJ2-5|-|TRBV24-1
TGTGCCACCAGTGATTCTAGCGTTGAGACCCAGTACTTC
CATSDSSVETQYF
>-|TRBJ1-1|-|TRBV19
TGTGCCAGTAGGGAGGGGCGGATGATGAACACTGAAGCTTTCTTT
CASREGRMMNTEAFF
>-|TRBJ2-3|-|TRBV7-7
TGTGCTAGCAGCTTAGACGCTACTAGCACAGATACGCAGTATTTT
CASSLDATSTDTQYF
>TRBD2|TRBJ2-2|-|TRBV18
TGTGCCAGCTCACCTCTAGCGGGAGGGCCAACCGGGGAGCTGTTTTTT
CASSPLAGGPTGELFF
>-|TRBJ2-7|once|TRBV7-3
TGTGCCAGCAGCTTGGGGGGTTTCAACGAGCAGTACTTC
CASSLGGFNEQYF
>TRBD2|TRBJ2-1|-|TRBV7-2
TGTGCCAGCAGCTTATACCCCCTTGCTAGCGGGGTCAACAATGAGCAGTTCTTC
CASSLYPLASGVNNEQFF